This T cell receptor (beta chain) was retrieved from a study of OX40 agonist ivuxolimab in advanced cancers. Whole-study context: Every patient in dose escalation had hepatocellular carcinoma, melanoma, renal cell or head and neck cancer. Findings of the study overall: In the 0.1 to 3.0 mg/kg range, CD4+ and CD8+ blood T cells had expanded clonally by week 6.

Assay used: immunoSEQ multiplex PCR; TCRdb lists only in-frame clones, some missing. The sample lists 50,000 or so clones, 85% occurring once. The germline V gene encodes CDR1 MNHNY and CDR2 SVGAGI (reference sequence). The CDR3 consists of 12 residues. Trimming removed 6 bases at V and 4 bases at J, with 7 bases between. A remark on this clone: Its antigen is currently unknown. The sample holds other DNA sequences that translate to the same CDR3.

V gene TRBV6-6 combines with J gene TRBJ1-3, with D uncertain. The sample in question was CD4+ or CD8+ T cells sorted from blood, obtained in a trial of the OX40 agonist ivuxolimab. This TCR was sampled from an adult with an advanced solid tumor such as melanoma, head and neck, liver or kidney cancer. This chain's CDR3 is CASRRPGNTIYF. The CDR3 DNA follows: TGTGCCAGCAGGCGACCCGGAAACACCATATATTTT.